The 24 T cell receptor beta chains reported below all come from one sample, sequenced in a study of T cell clones after liver transplantation. Profiled with immunoSEQ multiplex PCR; TCRdb holds only in-frame clones, not every one. The repertoire has about 9,200 clones, approximately 78% of them found once; the top ten carry roughly three fifths. The sample in question was CD8+ T cells from blood, obtained at the 22-month timepoint. These receptor sequences come from a human patient who received a liver transplant. Certain T cells may be donor cells from the graft.

This rearrangement joins TRBV29-1 to TRBJ2-1; D gene uncertain. The CDR3 covers 14 residues. Deletions cut 0 bases from V and 1 base from J, with 7 bases between. CDR1 and CDR2 (germline): SQVTM, ANQGSEA. CDR3 sequence reads: CSVEDGVSYNEQFF. The CDR3, as DNA: TGCAGCGTTGAAGATGGCGTATCCTACAATGAGCAGTTCTTC.

The genes are TRBV27 and TRBJ2-1, with D hard to call. In germline, CDR1 is MNHEY, CDR2 SMNVEV (reference sequence). V lost 5 bases and J 0 bases, leaving 11 bases between the germline ends. The CDR3 has 15 residues. Here the CDR3 DNA reads TGTGCCAGCAGTCCAACACTGAGCTCCTACAATGAGCAGTTCTTC. This encodes CASSPTLSSYNEQFF.

The rearrangement joins TRBV5-5 to TRBJ1-2; TRBD1 matches at 12 bases. The length of the CDR3 is 16 residues. Trimming took 6 bases from V and 7 from J; bases not matched to a gene: 13. Germline-derived CDR1 and CDR2 are SGHKS and YYEKEE (reference sequence). The CDR3 region is CASTPSGTGGAGGYTF. CDR3 in DNA: TGTGCCAGCACCCCCTCCGGGACAGGGGGCGCGGGTGGCTACACCTTC.

This chain's CDR3 is CASSENRQGESSYEQYF. The CDR3 nucleotides are TGTGCCAGCAGTGAAAACCGACAGGGGGAGAGCTCCTACGAGCAGTACTTC. The rearrangement uses TRBV6-4 and TRBJ2-7, with 9 positions matching TRBD1. The CDR3 is 17 residues long. CDR1 is MRHNA, CDR2 SNTAGT, per germline. Unmatched junction bases numbered 9, after V lost 3 bases and J lost 0 bases.

This chain joins TRBV9 and TRBJ2-2, with 7 bases matching TRBD2. CDR1 and CDR2 (germline): SGDLS, YYNGEE. This CDR3 contains 13 residues. J gave up 5 bases and V 2 bases, and 0 bases lay outside the gene matches. The DNA for the CDR3 is TGTGCCAGCAGCGTCGGGGGGACCGGGGAGCTGTTTTTT. Its protein is CASSVGGTGELFF. Combining the CDR3 with reference TRBV9 and TRBJ2-2 gives the whole variable domain DSGVTQTPKHLITATGQRVTLRCSPRSGDLSVYWYQQSLDQGLQFLIQYYNGEERAKGNILERFSAQQFPDLHSELNLSSLELGDSALYFCASSVGGTGELFFGEGSRLTVL.

This clone has more than one count but fewer than ten. The rearrangement links TRBV6-1 to TRBJ2-7, with D perhaps matching TRBD1 (6 bases). The CDR3 is made up of 15 amino acids. Germline V lookup: CDR1 MNHNS, CDR2 SASEGT. V was clipped by 2 bases and J by 3 bases, with 14 bases between them. The CDR3 region has the DNA TGTGCCAGCAGTGAAATCGGGACACGAGGCTACGAGCAGTACTTC. Protein product: CASSEIGTRGYEQYF.

The chain links TRBV29-1 to TRBJ2-4, with 12 bases that match TRBD2. V gave up 4 bases and J gave up 8 bases; unmatched junction bases: 9. Germline CDR1 SQVTM, CDR2 ANQGSEA. The CDR3 spans 15 residues. Written as DNA, the CDR3 is TGCAGCGTTGCCCCTAGCGGGGGGGCCGTTGACATTCAGTACTTC. Amino acids: CSVAPSGGAVDIQYF.

The rearrangement uses TRBV5-1 and TRBJ1-1; D is undetermined. Germline V gives CDR1 SGHRS, CDR2 YFSETQ. This CDR3 is 15 amino acids long. Trimming left V 4 bases short and J 3 bases short, with 16 bases between. CDR3 nucleotide sequence: TGCGCCAGCAGCCCCGGACCGGGTATGGACACTGAAGCTTTCTTT. This gives the protein CASSPGPGMDTEAFF.

This clone was observed once. The chain links TRBV25-1 to TRBJ2-5, with D hard to call. The CDR3 consists of 11 residues. Germline values: CDR1 MGHDK, CDR2 SYGVNS. V lost 4 bases and J lost 7, with 7 bases in between. The DNA of the CDR3 is TGTGCCAGCAGTGCCGGTGGGACCCAGTACTTC. The encoded protein is CASSAGGTQYF.

This rearrangement joins TRBV27 to TRBJ2-1; 8 bases line up with TRBD1. Germline loops: CDR1 MNHEY, CDR2 SMNVEV (reference sequence). The CDR3 extends over 15 amino acids. The V gene end was trimmed by 6 bases and the J gene end by 3 bases; junction bases not matched to a gene: 7. The CDR3 loop is CASSRPGQGYNEQFF. The CDR3 DNA sequence: TGTGCCAGCAGCCGACCAGGACAGGGCTACAATGAGCAGTTCTTC.

This chain joins TRBV27 and TRBJ2-7, with 11 bases identical to TRBD1. The CDR3 has 15 residues. V lost 5 bases and J lost 3; bases outside the gene matches: 6. Germline V gives CDR1 MNHEY, CDR2 SMNVEV (reference sequence). Here the CDR3 reads CASSQDRGLLYEQYF. The CDR3, as DNA: TGTGCCAGCAGTCAGGACAGGGGGCTTCTCTACGAGCAGTACTTC.

This clone has only one observation. The chain uses TRBV19 and TRBJ2-7; 8 nucleotides align to TRBD1. The CDR3 runs 13 residues. V was pared by 3 bases and J by 6 bases, with 4 bases of the junction left unmatched. Germline lookup yields CDR1 LNHDA and CDR2 SQIVND (reference sequence). The CDR3 coding sequence is TGTGCCAGTAGTATTCAGGGGGCCAGCGAGCAGTACTTC. Translation: CASSIQGASEQYF.

This sequence joins TRBV19 and TRBJ2-5, with D uncertain. V lost 5 bases, J lost 4 bases, and 14 bases lay in between. This CDR3 comprises 14 residues. The V gene's germline CDR1 is LNHDA and CDR2 SQIVND (reference sequence). The DNA of the CDR3 is TGTGCCAGTAGTCTGACACCCTCAACAGAGACCCAGTACTTC. Protein product: CASSLTPSTETQYF.

The V gene is TRBV11-2, the J gene TRBJ2-7; D may be TRBD1 or TRBD2 (5 bases each). Trimming stripped 8 bases from V and 4 bases from J, with 30 bases between. This CDR3 spans 18 amino acids. The germline CDR1 and CDR2 sequences are SGHAT and FQNNGV. The chain's CDR3 is CASSNWGLSLGSGYEQYF. The CDR3 DNA reads TGTGCCAGCTCCAACTGGGGGTTATCATTGGGATCGGGATACGAGCAGTACTTC.

The chain carries TRBV30 and TRBJ1-2, with 7 positions matching TRBD1. The CDR3 totals 14 residues. Per the germline V gene, CDR1 is GTSNPN and CDR2 is SVGIG (reference sequence). The trim removed 1 base at V and 8 bases at J, leaving 10 bases unmatched. In DNA form, the CDR3 reads TGTGCCTGGAGTGCCGACAGGGACTTAGGGGGCTACACCTTC. This translates into CAWSADRDLGGYTF.

This clone has only a few counts. Here the CDR3 reads CAWRYSQDGYTF. In DNA, the CDR3 is TGTGCCTGGAGGTATAGTCAGGATGGCTACACCTTC. The V gene is TRBV30, the J gene TRBJ1-2; D is ambiguous. V lost 3 bases, J lost 6 bases, and 11 bases lay in between. CDR1 and CDR2 from the germline V gene are GTSNPN and SVGIG (reference sequence). The CDR3 length is 12 residues.

This chain uses TRBV7-9 with TRBJ1-1; TRBD1 matches at 8 bases. The CDR3 has 16 residues. V gave up 1 base and J gave up 8 bases; unmatched junction bases: 12. Germline CDR1 is SEHNR and CDR2 is FQNEAQ (reference sequence). The CDR3 coding sequence is TGTGCCAGCAGCTTAGGAGCAGACAGGGGCGATCGGGAAGCTTTCTTT. This sequence encodes CASSLGADRGDREAFF. The full variable domain, rest sourced from reference TRBV7-9 and TRBJ1-1, is DTGVSQNPRHKITKRGQNVTFRCDPISEHNRLYWYRQTLGQGPEFLTYFQNEAQLEKSRLLSDRFSAERPKGSFSTLEIQRTEQGDSAMYLCASSLGADRGDREAFFGQGTRLTVV.

Written as DNA, the CDR3 is TGTGCCAGCAGCCCCAGGGGACAGCCCTCCTACGAGCAGTACTTC. Amino acid sequence: CASSPRGQPSYEQYF. The chain is built from TRBV7-6 and TRBJ2-7, with TRBD1 identical over 7 bases. Trimming cost V 5 bases and J 0 bases; bases outside gene matches: 7. This CDR3 comprises 15 residues. Germline loops: CDR1 SGHVS, CDR2 FNYEAQ.

This clone was recorded once. V gene TRBV27 combines with J gene TRBJ2-3; 13 nucleotides agree with TRBD2. V shed 8 bases and J 5 bases; nucleotides not matched to a gene: 7. The CDR3 contains 15 residues. Looked up from germline, CDR1 is MNHEY and CDR2 is SMNVEV (reference sequence). For the CDR3, the DNA is TGTGCCAGCTGTCGGACTAGCGGGGGTCTAGATACGCAGTATTTT. Its protein is CASCRTSGGLDTQYF.

J is TRBJ2-7 and V is TRBV5-1; 9 nucleotides agree with TRBD2. There are 13 residues in the CDR3. Trimming removed 4 bases from V and 3 bases from J; junction bases left unmatched: 2. Germline V gives CDR1 SGHRS, CDR2 YFSETQ. This CDR3 is CASSQTSGYEQYF. Written as DNA, the CDR3 is TGCGCCAGCAGCCAGACTAGCGGCTACGAGCAGTACTTC.

The chain has TRBV4-2 and TRBJ1-1; TRBD1 is a possible D gene (5 bases). Trimming shortened V by 0 bases and J by 1 base, and 9 bases separated the two germline ends. The CDR3 has 15 residues. Germline V gene sequence: CDR1 LGHNA, CDR2 YNFKEQ. The CDR3 loop is CASSQEGGTNTEAFF. The CDR3 bases are TGTGCCAGCAGCCAAGAGGGGGGTACGAACACTGAAGCTTTCTTT.

There are a few counts of this clone. The J gene is TRBJ1-2, the V gene TRBV13, with 9 bases fitting TRBD1. This CDR3 has 16 amino acids. Unmatched junction bases numbered 12, after V lost 3 bases and J lost 7 bases. CDR1 is PRHDT and CDR2 is FYEKMQ in the germline V gene (reference sequence). CDR3 region: CASSFRDRVRVGGYTF. CDR3 sequence (DNA): TGTGCCAGCAGCTTCCGGGACAGGGTTAGAGTAGGTGGCTACACCTTC.

V gene TRBV5-6 combines with J gene TRBJ2-7; D uncertain. V was clipped by 6 bases and J by 7 bases, with 14 bases between them. This CDR3 is 12 amino acids long. Germline CDR1 and CDR2: SGHDT and YYEEEE. The CDR3 DNA reads TGTGCCAGCAACTCCTGGGGAATGGAGCAGTACTTC. Its translation: CASNSWGMEQYF.

This chain connects TRBV10-1 to TRBJ2-3, with no clear D. CDR1 is WNHNN, CDR2 SYGVQD, per germline (reference sequence). Trimming removed 3 bases from V and 2 bases from J, with 15 bases in between. This CDR3 region has 16 residues. The CDR3 reads CASSELSGPATDTQYF. Here the CDR3 DNA reads TGCGCCAGCAGTGAATTGTCAGGCCCGGCCACAGATACGCAGTATTTT.